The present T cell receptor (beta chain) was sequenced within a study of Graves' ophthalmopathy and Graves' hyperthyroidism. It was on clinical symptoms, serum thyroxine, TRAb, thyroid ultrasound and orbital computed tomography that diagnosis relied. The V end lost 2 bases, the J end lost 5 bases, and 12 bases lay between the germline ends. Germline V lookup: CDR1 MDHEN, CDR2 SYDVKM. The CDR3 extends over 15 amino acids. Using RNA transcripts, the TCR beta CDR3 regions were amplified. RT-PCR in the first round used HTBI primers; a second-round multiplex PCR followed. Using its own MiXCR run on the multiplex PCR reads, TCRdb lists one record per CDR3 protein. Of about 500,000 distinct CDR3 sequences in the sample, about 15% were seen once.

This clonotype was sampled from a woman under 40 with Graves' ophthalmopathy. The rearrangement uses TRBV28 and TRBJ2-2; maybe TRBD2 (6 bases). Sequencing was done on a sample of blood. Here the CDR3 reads CASSLRRGLTGELFF. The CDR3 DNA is TGTGCCAGCAGTTTAAGGCGGGGTTTGACCGGGGAGCTGTTTTTT.